The present T cell receptor beta chain was sequenced within a study of shared clonotypes between healthy human individuals (dated by TCRdb to about 2020). As for the study more broadly: The cohort included three men and a couple of women between 18 and 49 years of age. For each donor, CD4 naive and CD4 memory were each run on three plates, CD8 naive on two plates, and CD8 memory on one plate. The study deeply sequenced blood TCR repertoires of 5 or 6 healthy adults to estimate repertoire size and the extent of clonotype sharing between individuals. To increase sequencing depth and limit assay-specific biases, different laboratories used diverse techniques to prepare libraries and sequence TCR repertoires. Leukapheresis yielded between about 0.94 and 10 billion PBMCs per donor.

The paper as a whole reports these results and caveats: Incomplete sequencing was indicated by rarefaction of sorted-subset datasets, despite the large sequencing depth. Across several donors, about 4.5% of naive CD4, roughly 3.5% of naive CD8, 2.3% of memory CD4, and around 0.4% of memory CD8 clonotypes were shared. Pairwise subsampling led to the expectation that sequencing depth would affect the degree of clonotype sharing among donors. Sampling was restricted to blood, and TCR repertoires in tissue are likely to differ from TCR repertoires in blood. The small number of donors limited the genetic and exposure-history diversity represented. Compared with non-shared clonotypes, the clonotypes found in all four sorted-subset donors had higher generation probabilities. Naive subsets generally had larger estimated clonotype richness than memory subsets did.

CD8 naive samples were CD45RO-negative cells positively selected for CCR7, giving a CD45RA+CCR7+ population that excluded TemRA cells. Donors were healthy HIV-negative adults with no recently reported acute infections or vaccinations. Only Caucasian adults living in Nashville, Tennessee, USA were represented among the donors. Blood was collected by leukapheresis, and PBMCs were isolated by Ficoll-Histopaque density gradient centrifugation and then cryopreserved in liquid nitrogen vapor phase. Analytical flow cytometry was used to check the purity and quantity of each magnetically sorted T cell population. Genomic DNA was isolated from every sorted fraction and measured by UV absorbance on a Nanodrop 2000c. The CDR3, from cysteine to phenylalanine, totals 14 residues. The sequence is cut down to CDR3 DNA, 42 bases in frame from base 1. The junction carries 15 bases between V and J, which are trimmed by 5 bases and 4 bases respectively. CDR1 is given as SGHTA and CDR2 as FQGNSA, both from the germline V gene.

As for this clone: The antigen this receptor binds is unknown. Base qualities were left out, and no much larger clone turns up one base away.

Using the deep immunoSEQ assay, multiplex PCR amplified TCR CDR3 regions from genomic DNA. Extracted genomic DNA from each cell subset was spread evenly across all wells of several immunoSEQ 96-well plates, with each plate serving as a replicate. For sorted subsets, about 210 ng of genomic DNA, equivalent to roughly 33,000 T cell genomes, went into each replicate PCR. Purified libraries were quantified with a Qubit 3.0 fluorometer, sized on a Bioanalyzer 2100, and re-quantified with the KAPA Library Quantification kit. Every immunoSEQ 96-well plate was sequenced on a dedicated single-read 150-cycle Illumina NextSeq 550 flow cell. In the paper's pipeline: Because the immunoSEQ output held only junctional sequences and lacked quality scores, the filtering could not match the filtering applied to full-length reads. Sequences were annotated with PyIR, a Python wrapper for IgBLAST v1.9, and V/J genes and CDR3 were assigned using IMGT germline references. Any read was removed if the V/J assignment was weak (E-value above 1e-6), the CDR3 was missing, or the read contained stop codons, out-of-frame junctions, or ambiguous translated residues. V3J clonotypes were defined as sequences sharing the same inferred V gene, J gene, and CDR3 amino acid sequence. The percentage overlap between two repertoires was calculated by dividing the number of shared unique clonotypes by the size of the smaller repertoire. Three approaches were used to assess repertoire richness: RTK rarefaction, the Chao1 estimator, and Recon v2.1 estimates of unobserved clonotypes. For all TCRbeta clonotypes obtained by the gDNA method from a few donors, generation probabilities were computed with OLGA. TCRdb took this table from immuneACCESS and kept in-frame rearrangements with V and J called. Such tables lack part of the clones; where checked against another copy, unresolved V genes explain under half of the gap, and the rest is unexplained. V and J calls and clone size come straight from that table; D and trimming were deduced from the DNA. For this sample there are 2 million to 2.5 million clones; approximately 94% appear just once. The leading ten clones occupy around 1.7% of the sample.

Rearrangement joined TRBV7-2 to TRBJ2-7; TRBD2 is possibly the D segment (6 matching bases). Specimen: naive CD8+ T cells from PBMCs. Explained via the paper, the cell subset or site label denotes: CD45RA+CCR7+. The TCR originated in a man aged 18-30 years in good health. Some clones in this sample may be carry-over from other donors' samples. The CDR3 here reads CASSPRDSTYEQYF. At the DNA level, the sequence is TGTGCCAGCAGCCCACGGGACTCCACTTACGAGCAGTACTTC. Joined to the reference TRBV7-2 and TRBJ2-7 proteins, this CDR3 gives the full variable domain: GAGVSQSPSNKVTEKGKDVELRCDPISGHTALYWYRQSLGQGLEFLIYFQGNSAPDKSGLPSDRFSAERTGGSVSTLTIQRTQQEDSAVYLCASSPRDSTYEQYFGPGTRLTVT.